These T cell receptor beta chains were read from a single sample in a study of T cells in Graves' hyperthyroidism and ophthalmopathy. TCRdb itself ran the multiplex PCR reads through MiXCR, one entry per CDR3 protein. The sample holds under 350,000 distinct CDR3 sequences; about 20% are singletons and the top ten take roughly 49%. The sequenced material came from blood. The origin of the receptors is a woman between 45 and 65 years old with Graves' hyperthyroidism. The CDR3 runs from the conserved cysteine through the conserved F or W. A D gene is named only where the DNA matches it firmly. Size is omitted from some rows. Given values are once, few, many or a class for expanded clones.

clone_size: NA; cdr3_length: 15; j_call: TRBJ2-3; d_call: NA; v_call: TRBV20-1; cdr3_nt: TGCAGTAACCGGGGGTATACCCGGGGCACAGATACGCAGTATTTT; cdr3_aa: CSNRGYTRGTDTQYF
clone_size: many; cdr3_length: 15; j_call: TRBJ2-3; d_call: TRBD2; v_call: TRBV2; cdr3_nt: TGTGCCAGCAGCGGAGAGCGGGATGCCACAGATACGCAGTATTTT; cdr3_aa: CASSGERDATDTQYF
clone_size: NA; cdr3_length: 18; j_call: TRBJ2-2; d_call: NA; v_call: TRBV7-6; cdr3_nt: TGTGCCAGCAGCTTAGAGCTAGGGGGACCTACGAACACCGGGGAGCTGTTTTTT; cdr3_aa: CASSLELGGPTNTGELFF
clone_size: NA; cdr3_length: 14; j_call: TRBJ2-6; d_call: NA; v_call: TRBV6-2/TRBV6-3; cdr3_nt: TGTGCCAGCAGAGTAATTGGTGGGGCCAACGTCCTGACTTTC; cdr3_aa: CASRVIGGANVLTF
clone_size: many; cdr3_length: 13; j_call: TRBJ1-2; d_call: NA; v_call: TRBV30; cdr3_nt: TGTGCCTGGAGTGTGGGGTCAAACTATGGCTACACCTTC; cdr3_aa: CAWSVGSNYGYTF
clone_size: NA; cdr3_length: 14; j_call: TRBJ2-3; d_call: NA; v_call: TRBV12-3/TRBV12-4; cdr3_nt: TGTGCCAGCAGTCAAGGGGGGGGGCAGGATACGCAGTATTTT; cdr3_aa: CASSQGGGQDTQYF
clone_size: NA; cdr3_length: 12; j_call: TRBJ2-3; d_call: TRBD2; v_call: TRBV29-1; cdr3_nt: TGCAGCGGGGGGGGGGGCACAGATACGCAGTATTTT; cdr3_aa: CSGGGGTDTQYF
clone_size: NA; cdr3_length: 13; j_call: TRBJ2-2; d_call: NA; v_call: TRBV20-1; cdr3_nt: TGCAGTGCTGCGGGGTCGAACACCGGGGAGCTGTTTTTT; cdr3_aa: CSAAGSNTGELFF
clone_size: many; cdr3_length: 16; j_call: TRBJ2-3; d_call: TRBD2; v_call: TRBV6-1; cdr3_nt: TGTGCCAGCGAGGTCACGGCTAGCGGGGGGTCAGATACGCAGTATTTT; cdr3_aa: CASEVTASGGSDTQYF
clone_size: many; cdr3_length: 16; j_call: TRBJ1-3; d_call: NA; v_call: TRBV18; cdr3_nt: TGTGCCAGCTCACCCCCCTCTGGCTTCACTGGAAACACCATATATTTT; cdr3_aa: CASSPPSGFTGNTIYF
clone_size: many; cdr3_length: 15; j_call: TRBJ1-1; d_call: NA; v_call: TRBV18; cdr3_nt: TGTGCCAGCTCACCAAACAGGTTGGGGGGCACTGAAGCTTTCTTT; cdr3_aa: CASSPNRLGGTEAFF
clone_size: few; cdr3_length: 12; j_call: TRBJ1-6; d_call: NA; v_call: TRBV20-1; cdr3_nt: TGCAGTGCTAGCTTCTCAGATTCACCCCTCCACTTT; cdr3_aa: CSASFSDSPLHF
clone_size: NA; cdr3_length: 14; j_call: TRBJ2-3; d_call: TRBD2; v_call: TRBV2; cdr3_nt: TGTGCCACCGGGGGGGCCCTCCAAGGAGATACGCAGTATTTT; cdr3_aa: CATGGALQGDTQYF
clone_size: many; cdr3_length: 12; j_call: TRBJ2-7; d_call: TRBD1; v_call: TRBV20-1; cdr3_nt: TGCAGTGCTCTCCGGGACAGTTACGAGCAGTACTTC; cdr3_aa: CSALRDSYEQYF